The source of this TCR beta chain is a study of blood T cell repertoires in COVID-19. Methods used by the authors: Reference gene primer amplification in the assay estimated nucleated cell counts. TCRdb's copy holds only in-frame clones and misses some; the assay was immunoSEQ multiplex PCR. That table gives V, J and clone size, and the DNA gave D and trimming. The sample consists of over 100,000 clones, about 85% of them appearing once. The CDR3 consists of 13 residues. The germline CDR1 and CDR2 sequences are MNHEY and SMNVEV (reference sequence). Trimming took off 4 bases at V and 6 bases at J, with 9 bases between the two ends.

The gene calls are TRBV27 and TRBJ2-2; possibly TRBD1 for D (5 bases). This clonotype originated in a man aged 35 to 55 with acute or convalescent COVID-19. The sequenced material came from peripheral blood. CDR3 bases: TGTGCCAGCAGTTCTTGGGGCCCCGGGGAGCTGTTTTTT. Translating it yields CASSSWGPGELFF.